This T cell receptor (beta chain) originates from a study of T cell repertoires in cytomegalovirus infection. At the level of the study: Matching HLA type and CMV infection were both indicated by public TCR beta signatures.

As regards this clonotype: Its target is unknown.

Germline assignment: CDR1 SGHVS and CDR2 FNYEAQ. Germline trimming cut 5 bases from V and 8 bases from J; bases unmatched to any gene: 15. This CDR3 contains 16 residues. TCRdb reprocessed the reads with MiXCR, giving one entry per CDR3 protein. Among some 700,000 distinct CDR3 sequences listed, roughly a third were seen once. General study findings and limits: It was HLA-C-restricted CMV-specific TCR beta clonotypes that dominated the response ex vivo.

This TCR derives from a human donor in good health (CMV status not recorded). Some clones in this sample may be carry-over from other donors' samples. V is TRBV7-6 and J is TRBJ2-1, with 7 bases identical to TRBD1. Sequencing used cultured PBMCs, obtained from culture after CMV antigen stimulation. CDR3 in amino acids: CASSQTGAAHFDEQFF. Written as DNA, the CDR3 is TGTGCCAGCAGCCAAACAGGGGCCGCGCACTTCGATGAGCAGTTCTTC.